This T cell receptor (beta chain) was sequenced for a study of T cells after yellow fever vaccination. Study findings and constraints: By day 5 rather than day 15, the secondary response had peaked, though it was weaker. Clonotypes found in both CD4 and CD8 compartments made up a small share. Researchers cautioned that FACS-sorted repertoires could harbor abundant clonotypes contaminating from the bulk population.

Generation of TCR cDNA used 5'RACE template switching (which added a universal primer site and UMIs). TCRdb used MiXCR to reprocess the 5' RACE reads, holding one entry per CDR3 protein. This table has approximately 150,000 distinct CDR3 sequences, 6.2% appearing once. The CDR3 runs 13 residues. The V end lost 1 base, the J end lost 12 bases, and 17 bases lay between the germline ends. Germline CDR1 reads GTSNPN; CDR2 reads SVGIG (reference sequence). Note on this clonotype: The antigen is unknown.

The TCR originated in a man between 18 and 29 years old who received the YFV17D yellow fever vaccine. The chain joins TRBV30 to TRBJ2-3, with a weak D call TRBD2 (6 bases). The source material was CD4+ T cells sorted from PBMCs, sampled on the day of the first yellow fever vaccination. The CDR3 DNA sequence: TGTGCCTGGAGTGCATCCTTTGATAGCGGTCAGTATTTT. Its protein product is CAWSASFDSGQYF.